Presented here are 5 T cell receptor beta chains from one specimen sequenced in a study of OX40 agonist ivuxolimab in advanced cancers. Clones were sequenced by immunoSEQ multiplex PCR, and TCRdb holds only the in-frame ones, with some missing. The repertoire holds tens of thousands of clones, with 65% to 85% as singletons. The starting material was CD4+ or CD8+ T cells sorted from blood, obtained in a trial of the OX40 agonist ivuxolimab. The receptor set was obtained from an adult with an advanced solid tumor such as melanoma, head and neck, liver or kidney cancer.

The gene calls are TRBV6-6 and TRBJ2-5; TRBD1 is a possible D gene (6 bases). Germline V gene lookup returns CDR1 MNHNY and CDR2 SVGAGI (reference sequence). The CDR3 length is 16 residues. Between the trimmed V and J ends, which lost 3 bases and 1 base, there was a span of 15 bases. The CDR3 is CASSYLGDNTQETQYF. The CDR3 DNA reads TGTGCCAGCAGTTATCTGGGGGACAATACCCAAGAGACCCAGTACTTC.

V is TRBV10-2 and J is TRBJ2-3, with D maybe TRBD2 (5 bases). The CDR3 covers 13 residues. Germline V gene sequence: CDR1 WSHSY, CDR2 SAAADI. Trimming took off 5 bases at V and 1 base at J, with 7 bases between the two ends. As DNA, the CDR3 is TGCGCCAGCAGTCCGCGGGGCACAGATACGCAGTATTTT. The encoded protein is CASSPRGTDTQYF.

DNA of the CDR3: TGTGCCAGCAGCCGACTAGCGGAGACCTACGAGCAGTACTTC. Translating it yields CASSRLAETYEQYF. V gene TRBV6-6 combines with J gene TRBJ2-7; 9 bases match TRBD2. Trimming cost V 6 bases and J 2 bases; bases outside gene matches: 5. CDR1 and CDR2 from the germline V gene are MNHNY and SVGAGI (reference sequence). This CDR3 spans 14 amino acids.

This clone has just a few counts. V gene TRBV2 combines with J gene TRBJ1-4; D may be TRBD1 (5 bases). The CDR3 contains 12 residues. Germline V gene lookup returns CDR1 SNHLY and CDR2 FYNNEI. Trimming stripped 7 bases from V and 8 bases from J, with 11 bases between. The CDR3, as DNA: TGTGCCAGCACTACAGGAGGGGAAAAACTGTTTTTT. As protein: CASTTGGEKLFF.

The J gene is TRBJ1-2, the V gene TRBV7-2, with 7 bases that match TRBD1. Germline V gives CDR1 SGHTA, CDR2 FQGNSA. V shed 3 bases, J shed 7 bases, and the junction held 5 bases outside the gene matches. The CDR3 spans 13 residues. The CDR3 coding sequence is TGTGCCAGCAGCTTGAAGGGGGCAGGTGGCTACACCTTC. Encoded protein: CASSLKGAGGYTF.